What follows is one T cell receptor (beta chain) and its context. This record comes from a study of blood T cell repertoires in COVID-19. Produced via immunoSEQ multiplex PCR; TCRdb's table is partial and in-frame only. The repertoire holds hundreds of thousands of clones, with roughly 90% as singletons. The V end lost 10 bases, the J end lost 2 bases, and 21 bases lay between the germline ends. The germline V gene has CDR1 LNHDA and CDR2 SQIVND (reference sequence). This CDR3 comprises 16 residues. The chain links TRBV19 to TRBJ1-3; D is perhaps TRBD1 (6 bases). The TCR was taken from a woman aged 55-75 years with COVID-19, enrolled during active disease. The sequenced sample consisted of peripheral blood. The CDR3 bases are TGTGCCACCTCCGCCCCTTACAGGGAGACTGGAAACACCATATATTTT. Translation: CATSAPYRETGNTIYF. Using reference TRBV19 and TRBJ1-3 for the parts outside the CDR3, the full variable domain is DGGITQSPKYLFRKEGQNVTLSCEQNLNHDAMYWYRQDPGQGLRLIYYSQIVNDFQKGDIAEGYSVSREKKESFPLTVTSAQKNPTAFYLCATSAPYRETGNTIYFGEGSWLTVV.